This T cell receptor beta chain was obtained from a study of neurological immune-mediated disorders. This clonotype was seen many times. MiXCR, applied by TCRdb to the 5' RACE reads, yields one record per CDR3 protein. The table lists tens of thousands of distinct CDR3 sequences, under 4.5% of them singletons. CDR1 and CDR2 from the germline V gene are DFQATT and SNEGSKA (reference sequence). This CDR3 has 20 amino acids. J lost 1 base, V lost 4 bases, and 17 bases had no gene match. The V call is TRBV20-1, the J call TRBJ2-3, with TRBD2 matching 13 bases. The sequence was obtained from a woman aged 45 to 65 with multiple sclerosis. Material: PBMCs. The CDR3, as DNA: TGCAGTGCTATTGTATCCAAATCGACTAGCGGGGGGCCCGGCACAGATACGCAGTATTTT. It translates to CSAIVSKSTSGGPGTDTQYF.